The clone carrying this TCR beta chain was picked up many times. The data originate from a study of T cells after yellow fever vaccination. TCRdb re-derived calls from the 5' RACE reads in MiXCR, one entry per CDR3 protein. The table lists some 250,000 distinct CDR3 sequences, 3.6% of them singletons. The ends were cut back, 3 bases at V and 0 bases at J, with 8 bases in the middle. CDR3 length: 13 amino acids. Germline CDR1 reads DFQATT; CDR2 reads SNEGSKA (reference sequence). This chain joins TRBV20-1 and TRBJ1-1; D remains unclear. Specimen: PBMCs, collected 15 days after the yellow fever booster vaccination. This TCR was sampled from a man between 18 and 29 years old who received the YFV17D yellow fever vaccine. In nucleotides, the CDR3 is TGCAGTGCTAGGGCTGTCATGAACACTGAAGCTTTCTTT. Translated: CSARAVMNTEAFF.